This TCR beta chain was captured by sequencing in a study of post-analysis software for immune sequencing data (dated by TCRdb to 2013 to 2016). Broadly, across the study: Relapsing-remitting, secondary progressive and progressive-relapsing multiple sclerosis were recorded as disease courses, and subtype annotation was lacking for some patients. A subset of samples was prepared in parallel using single-end sample barcoding, then pooled and co-amplified after Illumina adapter ligation. The patient repertoires were set against about 10 previously published healthy control repertoires from donors whose ages ranged from roughly 6 to 27 years.

Libraries were built with PCR. For sequencing, an Illumina HiSeq 2500 was employed. To reduce PCR and sequencing biases, unique molecular identifiers were built into the TCR beta cDNA libraries. Every 1 to 10 million input T cells yielded 500,000 or so cDNA molecules, meaning each molecule approximated one T cell. The same protocol used for the earlier healthy control dataset was applied to prepare and sequence the patient libraries. Within a given batch, samples were prepared together, multiplexed and sequenced on the same HiSeq lane. The paper's processing steps were these. MIGEC handled the raw barcoded reads, throwing out single-read molecular identifier groups before consensus assembly and CDR3 extraction. VDJtools was used for post-analysis of the clonotype tables, with diversity normalized by down-sampling every dataset to the smallest sample size. Repertoire overlap clustering matched CDR3 amino acid but not nucleotide sequences to correct batch-related cross-sample contamination. TCRdb reanalyzed the raw reads on its own, using fastp at Q25 for trimming and MiXCR for clone calling, and kept in-frame beta chains. CDR3 protein sequences are deduplicated, and each keeps its most common genes and DNA. TCRdb assigned the V and J calls; the authors' analysis was not used. In all, the sample holds roughly 700,000 distinct CDR3 sequences, and 25% to 30% of those were seen once. The top ten clones comprise roughly 0.53% of the sample.

Results the study describes overall, beyond this receptor: Multiple sclerosis patients had significantly lower normalized Chao1 diversity than controls, a result that suggests substantial peripheral T-cell clonal expansion. The multiple sclerosis patient group was slightly younger than the control group. Significantly higher frequencies in patients than in controls were found for roughly 5 TRBV segments, including TRBV5-6, TRBV5-1 and TRBV20-1. When samples were clustered directly using the F measure, samples prepared in the same batch co-clustered strongly, which prompted a batch-effect correction.

V sheds 2 bases and J sheds 3 bases, leaving 14 bases between their ends. Measured from the cysteine to the phenylalanine, the CDR3 is 16 residues long. Of the read, only the CDR3 DNA is kept; its 48 bases are in frame from base 1. The germline V gene supplies CDR1 SGHTA and CDR2 FQGNSA. To demonstrate the VDJtools post-analysis software, the study profiled TCR beta repertoires from the peripheral blood of about a dozen young patients with multiple sclerosis. Multiple sclerosis patients were children and adolescents aged 6 to 15 years. About this clonotype: The antigen it recognizes is unknown. No base qualities exist here, and no much larger clone lies one base off it.

The sample comprised blood. The receptor chain draws on TRBV7-2 and TRBJ2-1; the D gene is unclear. This TCR came from a girl between 10 and 17 years old with multiple sclerosis. The sequenced DNA: TGTGCCAGCAGCTTAAACCCAACCGCCTTCTACAATGAGCAGTTCTTC. It codes for CASSLNPTAFYNEQFF.